Each of the 11 T cell receptor beta chains below was sequenced from the same sample in a study of brain T cells in children with intractable seizures (dated by TCRdb to about 2021). The time point label on this specimen signifies: resected brain tissue, or blood drawn just prior to surgery. The library was produced with the immunoSEQ multiplex PCR assay. The source is immuneACCESS, and TCRdb retained only in-frame sequences with V and J called. Part of the clones is not carried over; for the studies checked, unresolved V genes explain less than half of this, and the remainder is unexplained. The sample table lists 110,000 or so clones, roughly 92% of them with a count of one. The top ten clonotypes cover approximately 3.9% of the sample. The material sequenced was peripheral blood, taken at surgery. Receptors were obtained from a boy younger than two with hemimegalencephaly and intractable seizures.

The genes are TRBV5-5 and TRBJ1-6; 7 bases match TRBD1. The CDR3 totals 14 residues. Looked up from germline, CDR1 is SGHKS and CDR2 is YYEKEE (reference sequence). Losses at the gene ends were 1 base for V and 10 bases for J; bases not matched to a gene: 5. CDR3 protein: CASSLWQGDSPLHF. The CDR3 coding sequence is TGTGCCAGCAGCTTGTGGCAGGGGGACTCACCCCTCCACTTT.

The V gene is TRBV2, the J gene TRBJ1-2; D possibly corresponds to TRBD1 (6 bases). Germline loops: CDR1 SNHLY, CDR2 FYNNEI. The CDR3 is 13 amino acids. V was trimmed by 8 bases and J by 7 bases, leaving 17 bases between them. The CDR3 spells CASHPRGSGGYTF. The CDR3 DNA follows: TGTGCCAGCCACCCCAGGGGATCAGGTGGCTACACCTTC.

The genes are TRBV18 and TRBJ1-6, with TRBD1 matching over 9 bases. The germline gives CDR1 KGHSH, CDR2 LQKENI. The CDR3 has 18 amino acids. With V trimmed by 3 bases and J by 4 bases, 10 bases remained unmatched. The CDR3 nucleotides are TGTGCCAGCTCACCCAAAACCGGGACAGGGTCTTATAATTCACCCCTCCACTTT. It specifies CASSPKTGTGSYNSPLHF.

The chain has TRBV5-1 and TRBJ2-1; 7 bases fit TRBD2. Germline V gene sequence: CDR1 SGHRS, CDR2 YFSETQ. The junction had 7 bases not matched to a gene; V was cut back by 6 bases and J by 7 bases. This CDR3 has 13 amino acids. The CDR3 sequence: CASTPGRENEQFF. CDR3 DNA sequence: TGCGCCAGCACCCCCGGGCGGGAGAATGAGCAGTTCTTC.

CDR3 coding DNA: TGTGCCATCAGATCTACGGACAGTCCCTACGAGCAGTACTTC. It codes for CAIRSTDSPYEQYF. This chain connects TRBV10-3 to TRBJ2-7; D may be TRBD1 (6 bases). V lost 6 bases and J 2 bases, leaving 14 bases between the germline ends. Germline lookup yields CDR1 ENHRY and CDR2 SYGVKD. There are 14 residues in the CDR3.

This clone is a singleton in its sample. This chain links TRBV19 with TRBJ2-1; D gene ambiguous. The CDR3 extends over 15 amino acids. Deletions cut 6 bases from V and 7 bases from J, with 19 bases between. Germline V gives CDR1 LNHDA, CDR2 SQIVND (reference sequence). This CDR3 is CASSPTSNPLNEQFF. The CDR3 DNA follows: TGTGCCAGTAGCCCGACTTCCAACCCGCTAAATGAGCAGTTCTTC.

The genes are TRBV2 and TRBJ1-5; the D is unclear. The V and J ends lost 5 bases and 8 bases respectively, with 16 bases between them. Germline V lookup: CDR1 SNHLY, CDR2 FYNNEI. The CDR3 sequence is 14 residues long. DNA for the CDR3: TGTGCCAGCAGTAAACTTTTAAGGACGGAGCCCCAGCATTTT. Protein: CASSKLLRTEPQHF.

The rearrangement joins TRBV10-3 to TRBJ2-4, with 8 positions matching TRBD1. This CDR3 spans 20 amino acids. Trimming took 6 bases from V and 0 from J; bases not matched to a gene: 19. Germline CDR1 reads ENHRY; CDR2 reads SYGVKD. CDR3 coding DNA: TGTGCCATCAGCCCAGGTACAGGGGGACCACCCGATAGAGCCAAAAACATTCAGTACTTC. Translation: CAISPGTGGPPDRAKNIQYF.

The chain uses TRBV7-9 and TRBJ1-2; 8 bases map to TRBD1. The V gene's germline CDR1 is SEHNR and CDR2 FQNEAQ (reference sequence). The CDR3 is 15 residues long. J gave up 2 bases and V 2 bases, and 4 bases lay outside the gene matches. Written as DNA, the CDR3 is TGTGCCAGCAGCTTACCCCGGACAGGGAACTATGGCTACACCTTC. Protein: CASSLPRTGNYGYTF.

The V call is TRBV9, the J call TRBJ2-1, with 13 bases identical to TRBD2. The CDR3 totals 16 residues. J gave up 8 bases and V 3 bases, and 8 bases lay outside the gene matches. The germline V gene encodes CDR1 SGDLS and CDR2 YYNGEE. In DNA, the CDR3 is TGTGCCAGCAGCGCCATACTAGCGGGAGGGCCGCATGAGCAGTTCTTC. Translation gives CASSAILAGGPHEQFF. The entire variable domain, with the rest obtained from reference TRBV9 and TRBJ2-1, is as follows: DSGVTQTPKHLITATGQRVTLRCSPRSGDLSVYWYQQSLDQGLQFLIQYYNGEERAKGNILERFSAQQFPDLHSELNLSSLELGDSALYFCASSAILAGGPHEQFFGPGTRLTVL.

CDR3 coding DNA: TGTGCCAGCAGCTCCGGGGTGCGTGAGCAGTTCTTC. Translated: CASSSGVREQFF. This chain links TRBV7-9 with TRBJ2-1; D might be TRBD2 (5 bases). Germline assignment: CDR1 SEHNR and CDR2 FQNEAQ (reference sequence). V lost 4 bases and J 9 bases, leaving 10 bases between the germline ends. This CDR3 comprises 12 residues.